This record concerns one TCR beta chain sequence. This sample was included in a study of OX40 agonist ivuxolimab in advanced cancers. Study as a whole: Partial responses were achieved by three patients, of whom one had hepatocellular carcinoma and two had cutaneous melanoma.

Produced via immunoSEQ multiplex PCR; TCRdb's table is partial and in-frame only. The table lists roughly 37,000 clones, 74% of them singletons. Germline CDR1 SEHNR, CDR2 FQNEAQ (reference sequence). This CDR3 has 15 amino acids. The V end lost 5 bases, the J end lost 0 bases, and 10 bases lay between the germline ends. The starting material was CD4+ or CD8+ T cells sorted from blood, obtained in a trial of the OX40 agonist ivuxolimab. This chain joins TRBV7-9 and TRBJ1-4; D may be TRBD1 (5 bases). This clonotype was obtained from an adult with an advanced solid tumor such as melanoma, head and neck, liver or kidney cancer. The CDR3 DNA reads TGTGCCAGCAGCATCTGGACATCAACTAATGAAAAACTGTTTTTT. It encodes CASSIWTSTNEKLFF.